This is a list of T cell receptor beta chains from one sample in a study of blood T cell repertoires in COVID-19. Method: immunoSEQ multiplex PCR; TCRdb's copy keeps in-frame clones and lacks some. In the table there are roughly 240,000 clones, about 90% of which are singletons. Sequenced: peripheral blood. The origin of the receptors is a woman aged 30 to 39 who had recovered from COVID-19. Both conserved end residues are part of each CDR3. Rows may omit the clone size; those that give it use once, few, many or a size class.

V: TRBV11-3
size: -
CDR3: CASSSGRGSYEQYF

V: TRBV2
size: -
CDR3: CASSGQGASGANVLTF

V: TRBV7-2
size: -
CDR3: CASSFSGGTYNEQFF

V: TRBV19
size: -
CDR3: CASSGWGQVYGYTF

V: TRBV6-5
size: -
CDR3: CASGTGWTGELFF

V: TRBV3-1/TRBV3-2
size: -
CDR3: CASSQGIAGVSGETQYF

V: TRBV4-3
size: -
CDR3: CASSGGQGGYEQYF

V: TRBV13
size: -
CDR3: CASSSSHGTYEQYF

V: TRBV7-9
size: -
CDR3: CASSLVLGPNTEAFF

V: TRBV7-2
size: -
CDR3: CASSLTGLAKNIQYF

V: TRBV3-1/TRBV3-2
size: -
CDR3: CASSQGGHPPETQYF

V: TRBV7-9
size: -
CDR3: CASSHPVGQGIGKLFF

V: TRBV6-5
size: -
CDR3: CASSSIRGKGYEQYF

V: TRBV7-2
size: -
CDR3: CASSPLSGGSTDTQYF

V: TRBV11-2
size: few
CDR3: CASSDVGPRVAGELFF

V: TRBV5-1
size: -
CDR3: CASSFGRGTGELFF

V: TRBV4-2
size: -
CDR3: CASSQEGTSDYEQYF

V: TRBV19
size: -
CDR3: CASSAGLDNEQFF

V: TRBV21-1
size: -
CDR3: CASSKNDSYGYTF

V: TRBV7-9
size: -
CDR3: CASSGGTGLEQYF

V: TRBV6-1
size: once
CDR3: CASSESAGANLNSPLHF

V: TRBV3-1/TRBV3-2
size: -
CDR3: CASSPDEWAVGKSPLHF

V: TRBV10-3
size: -
CDR3: CAIGLRGGVEAFF

V: TRBV5-6
size: -
CDR3: CASSLIVTGGTDTQYF

V: TRBV9
size: -
CDR3: CASSVDSAGYNEQFF

V: TRBV7-2
size: -
CDR3: CASSPWTGGYGYTF

V: TRBV2
size: -
CDR3: CASSDMWGAGELFF

V: TRBV7-2
size: -
CDR3: CASSTEGRGIYNEQFF

V: TRBV12-5
size: -
CDR3: CASGNREDTEAFF

V: TRBV4-2
size: -
CDR3: CASSQARTSGGDTDTQYF

V: TRBV4-1
size: -
CDR3: CASSRPGQGFHEQYF

V: TRBV14
size: -
CDR3: CASSQLDSSANTGELFF

V: TRBV27
size: once
CDR3: CASSSNPTGNSYNEQFF

V: TRBV28
size: once
CDR3: CASSFAGRGYEQYF

V: TRBV6-2/TRBV6-3
size: -
CDR3: CASSSVSSYDETQYF

V: TRBV9
size: -
CDR3: CASSIQGSSYNEQFF

V: TRBV10-1
size: -
CDR3: CASSDNGGASDTQYF

V: TRBV4-2
size: -
CDR3: CASSQEKGTGGYTF

V: TRBV5-1
size: -
CDR3: CASSFRDRGSSYNSPLHF

V: TRBV19
size: -
CDR3: CASTSGQFSGNTIYF

V: TRBV5-1
size: -
CDR3: CASSWASGGASYNEQFF

V: TRBV29-1
size: -
CDR3: CSVIGDNYGYTF

V: TRBV11-3
size: -
CDR3: CASSRDRVNTEAFF

V: TRBV7-9
size: -
CDR3: CASSFVSSGTFYEQYF

V: TRBV9
size: -
CDR3: CASSVGQGEGTGELFF

V: TRBV29-1
size: -
CDR3: CSVESPAGGRDTQYF

V: TRBV5-1
size: -
CDR3: CASSYGLAGGLWNEQFF

V: TRBV3-1/TRBV3-2
size: -
CDR3: CASSQATGTFQETQYF